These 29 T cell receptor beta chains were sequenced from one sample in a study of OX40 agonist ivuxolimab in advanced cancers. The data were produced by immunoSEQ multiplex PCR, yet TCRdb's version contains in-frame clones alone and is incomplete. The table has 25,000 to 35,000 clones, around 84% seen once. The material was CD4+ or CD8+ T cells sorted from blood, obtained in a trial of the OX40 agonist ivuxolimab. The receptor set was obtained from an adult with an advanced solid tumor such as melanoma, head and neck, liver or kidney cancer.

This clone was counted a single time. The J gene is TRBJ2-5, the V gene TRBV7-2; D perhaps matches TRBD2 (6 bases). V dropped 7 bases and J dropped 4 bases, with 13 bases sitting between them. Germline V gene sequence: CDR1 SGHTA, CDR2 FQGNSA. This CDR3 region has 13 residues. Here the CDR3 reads CASTLVEGETQYF. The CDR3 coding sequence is TGTGCCAGCACCCTGGTGGAGGGAGAGACCCAGTACTTC.

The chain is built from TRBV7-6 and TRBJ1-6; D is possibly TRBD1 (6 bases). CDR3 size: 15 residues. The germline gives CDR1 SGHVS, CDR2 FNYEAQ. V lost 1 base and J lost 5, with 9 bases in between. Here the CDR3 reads CASSLEGVDNSPLHF. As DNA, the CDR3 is TGTGCCAGCAGCTTAGAGGGGGTGGATAATTCACCCCTCCACTTT.

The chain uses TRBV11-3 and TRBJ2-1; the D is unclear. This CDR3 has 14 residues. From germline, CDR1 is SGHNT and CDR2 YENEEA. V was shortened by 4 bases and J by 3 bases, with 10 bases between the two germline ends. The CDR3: CASSSRVFYNEQFF. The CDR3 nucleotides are TGTGCCAGCAGCTCCCGGGTCTTCTACAATGAGCAGTTCTTC. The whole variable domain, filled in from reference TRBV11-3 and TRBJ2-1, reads EAGVVQSPRYKIIEKKQPVAFWCNPISGHNTLYWYLQNLGQGPELLIRYENEEAVDDSQLPKDRFSAERLKGVDSTLKIQPAELGDSAVYLCASSSRVFYNEQFFGPGTRLTVL.

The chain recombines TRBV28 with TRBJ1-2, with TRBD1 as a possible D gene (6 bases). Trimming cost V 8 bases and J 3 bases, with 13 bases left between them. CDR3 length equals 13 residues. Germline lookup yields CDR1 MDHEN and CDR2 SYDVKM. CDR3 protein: CASGDDRHYGYTF. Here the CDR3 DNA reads TGTGCCAGCGGGGATGACAGGCACTATGGCTACACCTTC.

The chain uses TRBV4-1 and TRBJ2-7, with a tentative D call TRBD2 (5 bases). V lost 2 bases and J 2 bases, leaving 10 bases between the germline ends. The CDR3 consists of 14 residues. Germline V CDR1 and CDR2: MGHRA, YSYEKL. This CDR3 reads CASSQFKGAYEQYF. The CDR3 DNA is TGCGCCAGCAGCCAATTCAAGGGAGCCTACGAGCAGTACTTC.

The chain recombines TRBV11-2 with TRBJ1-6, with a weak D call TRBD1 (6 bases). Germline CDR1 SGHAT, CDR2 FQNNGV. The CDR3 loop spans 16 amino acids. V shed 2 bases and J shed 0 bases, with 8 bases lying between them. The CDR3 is CASSLTGSSYNSPLHF. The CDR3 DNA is TGTGCCAGCAGCTTAACAGGGAGCTCCTATAATTCACCCCTCCACTTT. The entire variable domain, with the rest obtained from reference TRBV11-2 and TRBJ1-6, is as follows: EAGVAQSPRYKIIEKRQSVAFWCNPISGHATLYWYQQILGQGPKLLIQFQNNGVVDDSQLPKDRFSAERLKGVDSTLKIQPAKLEDSAVYLCASSLTGSSYNSPLHFGNGTRLTVT.

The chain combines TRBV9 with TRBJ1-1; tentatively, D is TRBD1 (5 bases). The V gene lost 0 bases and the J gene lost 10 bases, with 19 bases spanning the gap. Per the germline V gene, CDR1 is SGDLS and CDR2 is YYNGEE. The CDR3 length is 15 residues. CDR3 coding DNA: TGTGCCAGCAGCGTAGCTGATCCAGGGCCCAGTGGAGCTTTCTTT. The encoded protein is CASSVADPGPSGAFF.

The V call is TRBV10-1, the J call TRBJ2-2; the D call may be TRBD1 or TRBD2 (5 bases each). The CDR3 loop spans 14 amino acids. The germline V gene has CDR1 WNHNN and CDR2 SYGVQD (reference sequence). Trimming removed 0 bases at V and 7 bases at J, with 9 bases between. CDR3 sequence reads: CASSESWGSGELFF. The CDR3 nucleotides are TGCGCCAGCAGTGAGTCCTGGGGGAGCGGGGAGCTGTTTTTT.

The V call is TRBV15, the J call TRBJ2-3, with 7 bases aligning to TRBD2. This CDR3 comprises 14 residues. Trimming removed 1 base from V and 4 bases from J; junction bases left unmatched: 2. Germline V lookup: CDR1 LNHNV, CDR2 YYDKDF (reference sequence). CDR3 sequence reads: CATSRVAGADTQYF. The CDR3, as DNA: TGTGCCACCAGCAGAGTTGCGGGAGCAGATACGCAGTATTTT.

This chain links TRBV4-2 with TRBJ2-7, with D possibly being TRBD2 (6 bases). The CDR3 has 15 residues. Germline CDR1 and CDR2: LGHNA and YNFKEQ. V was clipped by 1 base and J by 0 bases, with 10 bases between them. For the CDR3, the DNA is TGTGCCAGCAGCCAAGGGCAGGGAGGCTCCTACGAGCAGTACTTC. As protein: CASSQGQGGSYEQYF.

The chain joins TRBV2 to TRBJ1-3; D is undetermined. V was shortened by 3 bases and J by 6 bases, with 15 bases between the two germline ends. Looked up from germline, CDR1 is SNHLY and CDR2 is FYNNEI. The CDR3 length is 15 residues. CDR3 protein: CASSDDTGIANTIYF. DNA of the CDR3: TGTGCCAGCAGTGATGACACTGGAATCGCAAACACCATATATTTT.

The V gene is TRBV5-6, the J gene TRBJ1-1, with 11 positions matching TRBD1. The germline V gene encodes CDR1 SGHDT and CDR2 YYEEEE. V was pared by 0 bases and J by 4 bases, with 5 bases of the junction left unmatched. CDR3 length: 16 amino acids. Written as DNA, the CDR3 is TGTGCCAGCAGCTTGGCCTGGACAGGGGGCGGCACTGAAGCTTTCTTT. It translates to CASSLAWTGGGTEAFF.

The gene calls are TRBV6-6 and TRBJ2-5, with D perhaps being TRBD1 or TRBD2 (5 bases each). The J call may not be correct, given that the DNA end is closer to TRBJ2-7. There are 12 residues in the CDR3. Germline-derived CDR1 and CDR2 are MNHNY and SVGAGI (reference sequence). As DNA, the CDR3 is TGTGCCAGTGAGGGGCAGGGCTACGAGCAGTACTTC. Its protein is CASEGQGYEQYF.

In DNA, the CDR3 is TGTGCCAGCGGCCCAGGGAACTCTGGGGCCAACGTCCTGACTTTC. Its protein is CASGPGNSGANVLTF. The J gene is TRBJ2-6, the V gene TRBV6-1; TRBD1 is a possible D gene (5 bases). Deletions cut 8 bases from V and 0 bases from J, with 11 bases between. From germline, CDR1 is MNHNS and CDR2 SASEGT. The CDR3 covers 15 residues.

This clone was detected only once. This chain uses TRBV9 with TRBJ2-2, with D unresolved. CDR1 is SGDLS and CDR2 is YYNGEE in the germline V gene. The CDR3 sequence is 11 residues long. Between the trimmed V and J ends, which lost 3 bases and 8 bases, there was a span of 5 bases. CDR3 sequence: CASSAWGELFF. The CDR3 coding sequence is TGTGCCAGCAGCGCCTGGGGGGAGCTGTTTTTT. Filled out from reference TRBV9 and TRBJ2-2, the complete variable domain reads DSGVTQTPKHLITATGQRVTLRCSPRSGDLSVYWYQQSLDQGLQFLIQYYNGEERAKGNILERFSAQQFPDLHSELNLSSLELGDSALYFCASSAWGELFFGEGSRLTVL.

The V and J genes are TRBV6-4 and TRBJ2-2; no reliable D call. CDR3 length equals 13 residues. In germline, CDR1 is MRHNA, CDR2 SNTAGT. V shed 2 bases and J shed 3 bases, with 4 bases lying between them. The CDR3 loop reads CASSDRDTGELFF. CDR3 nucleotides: TGTGCCAGCAGTGACAGGGACACCGGGGAGCTGTTTTTT.

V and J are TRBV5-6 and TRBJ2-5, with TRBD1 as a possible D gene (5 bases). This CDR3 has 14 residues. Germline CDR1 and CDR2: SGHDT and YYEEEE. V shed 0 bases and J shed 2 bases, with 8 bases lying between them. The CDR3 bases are TGTGCCAGCAGCTTGGCTGCAGGGCAAGAGACCCAGTACTTC. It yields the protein CASSLAAGQETQYF.

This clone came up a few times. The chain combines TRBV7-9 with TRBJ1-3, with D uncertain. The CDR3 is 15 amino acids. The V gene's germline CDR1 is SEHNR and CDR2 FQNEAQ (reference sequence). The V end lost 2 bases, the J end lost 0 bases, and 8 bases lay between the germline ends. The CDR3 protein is CASSLWSSSGNTIYF. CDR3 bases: TGTGCCAGCAGCTTATGGAGTAGCTCTGGAAACACCATATATTTT.

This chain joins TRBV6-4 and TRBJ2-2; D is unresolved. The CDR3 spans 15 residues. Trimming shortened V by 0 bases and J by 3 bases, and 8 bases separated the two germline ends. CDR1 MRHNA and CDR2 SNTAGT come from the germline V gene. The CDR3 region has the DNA TGTGCCAGCAGTGACTCAGAAAAACACACCGGGGAGCTGTTTTTT. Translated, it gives CASSDSEKHTGELFF.

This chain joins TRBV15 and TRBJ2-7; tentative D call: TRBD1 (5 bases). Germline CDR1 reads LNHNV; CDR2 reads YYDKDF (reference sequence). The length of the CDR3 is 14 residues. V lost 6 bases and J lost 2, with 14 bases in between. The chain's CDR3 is CATSQGSWPYEQYF. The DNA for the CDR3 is TGTGCCACCAGTCAGGGCTCATGGCCCTACGAGCAGTACTTC.

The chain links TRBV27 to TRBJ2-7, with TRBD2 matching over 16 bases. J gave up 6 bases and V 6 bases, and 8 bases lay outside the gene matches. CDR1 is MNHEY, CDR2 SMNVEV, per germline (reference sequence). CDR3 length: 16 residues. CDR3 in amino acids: CASSLGLAGGPGEQYF. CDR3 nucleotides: TGTGCCAGCAGCCTGGGACTAGCGGGAGGGCCTGGCGAGCAGTACTTC.

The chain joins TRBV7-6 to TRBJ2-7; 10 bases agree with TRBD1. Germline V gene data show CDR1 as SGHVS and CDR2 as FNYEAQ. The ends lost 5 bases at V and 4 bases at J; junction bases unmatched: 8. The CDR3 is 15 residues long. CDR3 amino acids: CASSMSGTGAYEQYF. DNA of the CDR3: TGTGCCAGCAGCATGTCCGGGACAGGGGCTTACGAGCAGTACTTC. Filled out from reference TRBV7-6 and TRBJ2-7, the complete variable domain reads GAGVSQSPRYKVTKRGQDVALRCDPISGHVSLYWYRQALGQGPEFLTYFNYEAQQDKSGLPNDRFSAERPEGSISTLTIQRTEQRDSAMYRCASSMSGTGAYEQYFGPGTRLTVT.

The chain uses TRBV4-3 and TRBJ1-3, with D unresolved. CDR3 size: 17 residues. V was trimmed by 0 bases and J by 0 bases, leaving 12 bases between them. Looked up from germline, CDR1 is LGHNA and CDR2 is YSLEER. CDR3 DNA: TGCGCCAGCAGCCAAGACCCGGATCCACTCTCTGGAAACACCATATATTTT. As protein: CASSQDPDPLSGNTIYF.

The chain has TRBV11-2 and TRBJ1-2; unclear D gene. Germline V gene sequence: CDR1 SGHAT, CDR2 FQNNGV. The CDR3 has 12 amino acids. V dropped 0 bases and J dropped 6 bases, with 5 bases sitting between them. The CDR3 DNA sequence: TGTGCCAGCAGCTTAGACCACGATGGCTACACCTTC. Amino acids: CASSLDHDGYTF.

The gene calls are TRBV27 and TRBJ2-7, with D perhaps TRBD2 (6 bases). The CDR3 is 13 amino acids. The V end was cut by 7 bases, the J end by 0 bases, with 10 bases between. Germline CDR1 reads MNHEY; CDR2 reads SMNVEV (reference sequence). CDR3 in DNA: TGTGCCAGCACCGGGGGTAGCTCCTACGAGCAGTACTTC. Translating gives CASTGGSSYEQYF.

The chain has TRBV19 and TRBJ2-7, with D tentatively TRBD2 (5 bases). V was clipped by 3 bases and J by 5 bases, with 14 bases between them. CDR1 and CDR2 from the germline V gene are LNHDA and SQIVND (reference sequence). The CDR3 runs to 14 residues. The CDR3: CASSIGVSGNEQYF. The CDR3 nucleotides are TGTGCCAGTAGTATTGGCGTGTCCGGGAACGAGCAGTACTTC.

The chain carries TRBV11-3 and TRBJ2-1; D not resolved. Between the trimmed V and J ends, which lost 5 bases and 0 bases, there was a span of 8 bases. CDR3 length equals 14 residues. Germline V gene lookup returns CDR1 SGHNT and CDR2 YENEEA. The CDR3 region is CASSIHDSYNEQFF. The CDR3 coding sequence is TGTGCCAGCAGCATCCATGACTCCTACAATGAGCAGTTCTTC.

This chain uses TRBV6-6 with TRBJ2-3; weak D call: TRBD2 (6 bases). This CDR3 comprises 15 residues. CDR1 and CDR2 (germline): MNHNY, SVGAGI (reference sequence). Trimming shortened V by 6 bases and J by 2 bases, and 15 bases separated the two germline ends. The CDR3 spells CASSSGLEYTDTQYF. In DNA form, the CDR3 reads TGTGCCAGCAGCTCGGGACTCGAGTACACAGATACGCAGTATTTT.

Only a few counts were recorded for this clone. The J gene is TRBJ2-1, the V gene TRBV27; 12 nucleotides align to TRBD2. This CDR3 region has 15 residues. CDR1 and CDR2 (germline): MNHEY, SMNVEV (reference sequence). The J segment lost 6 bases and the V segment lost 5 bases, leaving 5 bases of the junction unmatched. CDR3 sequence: CASSIGLAGTNEQFF. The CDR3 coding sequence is TGTGCCAGCAGTATCGGACTAGCGGGGACCAATGAGCAGTTCTTC.